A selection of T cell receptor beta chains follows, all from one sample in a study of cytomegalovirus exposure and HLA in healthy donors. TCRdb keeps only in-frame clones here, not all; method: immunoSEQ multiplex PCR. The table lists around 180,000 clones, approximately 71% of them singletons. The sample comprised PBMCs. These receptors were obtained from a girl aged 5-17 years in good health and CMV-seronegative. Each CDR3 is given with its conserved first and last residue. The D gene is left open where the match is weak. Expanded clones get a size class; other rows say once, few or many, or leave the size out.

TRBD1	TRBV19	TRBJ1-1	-	CASSIDTGQRMNTEAFF	TGTGCCAGTAGTATAGATACGGGACAGAGGATGAACACTGAAGCTTTCTTT
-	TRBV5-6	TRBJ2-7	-	CASSLAQGYEQYF	TGTGCCAGCAGCTTGGCCCAGGGCTACGAGCAGTACTTC
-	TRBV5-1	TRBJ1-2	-	CASSLEAGKYSYGYTF	TGCGCCAGCAGCTTGGAAGCAGGGAAATATAGCTATGGCTACACCTTC
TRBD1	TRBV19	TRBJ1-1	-	CASTRTGQTEAFF	TGTGCCAGTACCAGGACAGGGCAAACTGAAGCTTTCTTT
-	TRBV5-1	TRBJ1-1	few	CASSLDLGDSEAFF	TGCGCCAGCAGCTTGGATCTGGGGGACTCTGAAGCTTTCTTT
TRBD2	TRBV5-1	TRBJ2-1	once	CASSLARNFFSGGNNEQFF	TGCGCCAGCAGCTTGGCCAGGAACTTTTTTAGCGGGGGGAACAATGAGCAGTTCTTC
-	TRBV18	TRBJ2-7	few	CASSPQPDSYEQYF	TGTGCCAGCTCACCTCAACCGGACAGCTACGAGCAGTACTTC
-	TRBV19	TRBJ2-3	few	CASSPRGTVDTQYF	TGTGCCAGTAGTCCCCGGGGGACTGTGGATACGCAGTATTTT
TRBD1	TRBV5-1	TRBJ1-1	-	CASSSSGGATRDTEAFF	TGCGCCAGCAGCTCCTCAGGGGGCGCGACACGCGACACTGAAGCTTTCTTT
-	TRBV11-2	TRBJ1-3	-	CASSLYGNTIYF	TGTGCCAGCAGCTTATATGGAAACACCATATATTTT
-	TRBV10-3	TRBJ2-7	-	CAISESNSQGEQYF	TGTGCCATCAGTGAGTCCAACAGTCAGGGCGAGCAGTACTTC
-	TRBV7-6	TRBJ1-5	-	CAPPPERNQPQHF	TGTGCTCCCCCCCCGGAGCGAAATCAGCCCCAGCATTTT
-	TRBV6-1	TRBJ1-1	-	CASSEYRATEAFF	TGTGCCAGCAGTGAATACAGGGCCACTGAAGCTTTCTTT
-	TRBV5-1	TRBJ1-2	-	CASSWDGSYGYTF	TGCGCCAGCAGCTGGGACGGGAGCTATGGCTACACCTTC
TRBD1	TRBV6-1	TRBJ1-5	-	CASSGTVISNQPQHF	TGTGCCAGCAGCGGGACAGTTATTAGCAATCAGCCCCAGCATTTT
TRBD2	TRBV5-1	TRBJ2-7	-	CASSSSGSYEQYF	TGCGCCAGCTCCTCTAGCGGGTCCTACGAGCAGTACTTC
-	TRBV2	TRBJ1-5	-	CASSDFHSDQPQHF	TGTGCCAGCAGTGACTTCCACTCTGATCAGCCCCAGCATTTT
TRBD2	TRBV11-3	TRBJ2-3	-	CASSSGTSGGETDTQYF	TGTGCCAGCAGCTCCGGGACTAGCGGGGGGGAAACAGATACGCAGTATTTT
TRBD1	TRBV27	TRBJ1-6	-	CASSLSGTGRNSPLHF	TGTGCCAGCAGTTTATCGGGGACAGGGAGAAATTCACCCCTCCACTTT
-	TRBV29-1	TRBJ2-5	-	CSVRTEAETQYF	TGCAGCGTCCGGACAGAGGCGGAGACCCAGTACTTC
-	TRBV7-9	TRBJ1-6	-	CASSLGQATRFNSPLHF	TGTGCCAGCAGCTTGGGGCAGGCAACGCGATTTAATTCACCCCTCCACTTT
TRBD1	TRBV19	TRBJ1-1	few	CASSLQGPWGTEAFF	TGTGCCAGTAGTCTACAGGGGCCTTGGGGCACTGAAGCTTTCTTT
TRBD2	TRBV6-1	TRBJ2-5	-	CASSVRGDFSGFQETQYF	TGTGCCAGCAGTGTACGGGGGGATTTTAGCGGATTCCAAGAGACCCAGTACTTC
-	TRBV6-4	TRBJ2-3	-	CASSDLADTDTQYF	TGTGCCAGCAGTGACCTCGCAGACACAGATACGCAGTATTTT
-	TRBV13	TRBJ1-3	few	CASSPRRGASGNTIYF	TGTGCCAGCAGCCCACGACGGGGGGCCTCTGGAAACACCATATATTTT
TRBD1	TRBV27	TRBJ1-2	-	CASSLDRVNYGYTF	TGTGCCAGCAGTTTGGACAGGGTTAACTATGGCTACACCTTC
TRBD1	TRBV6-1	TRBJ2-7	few	CASSQQGFPYEQYF	TGTGCCAGCAGTCAACAGGGGTTCCCCTACGAGCAGTACTTC
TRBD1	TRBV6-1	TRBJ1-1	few	CASSPSTGGATEAFF	TGTGCCAGCAGTCCATCGACAGGGGGCGCGACTGAAGCTTTCTTT
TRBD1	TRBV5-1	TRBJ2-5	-	CASSPRVQGFETQYF	TGCGCCAGCAGCCCCCGCGTACAGGGGTTTGAGACCCAGTACTTC
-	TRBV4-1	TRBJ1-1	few	CASSPNGPGVNTEAFF	TGCGCCAGCAGCCCAAACGGGCCAGGGGTGAACACTGAAGCTTTCTTT
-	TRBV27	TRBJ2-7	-	CASSPRGYDYEQYF	TGTGCCAGCAGTCCACGAGGTTATGACTACGAGCAGTACTTC
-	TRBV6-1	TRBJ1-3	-	CASSETGVGNTIYF	TGTGCCAGCAGTGAAACCGGGGTGGGAAACACCATATATTTT
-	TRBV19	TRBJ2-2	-	CASSTEGTGELFF	TGTGCCAGTAGTACCGAGGGCACCGGGGAGCTGTTTTTT
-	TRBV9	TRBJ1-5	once	CASSEGGGVSQPQHF	TGTGCCAGCAGCGAGGGCGGGGGGGTTAGTCAGCCCCAGCATTTT
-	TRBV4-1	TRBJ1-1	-	CASSQFNWRNTEAFF	TGCGCCAGCAGCCAATTCAATTGGAGGAACACTGAAGCTTTCTTT
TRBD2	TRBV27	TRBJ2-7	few	CASSLRGLAGESEQYF	TGTGCCAGCAGTCTAAGGGGGCTAGCGGGGGAGAGCGAGCAGTACTTC
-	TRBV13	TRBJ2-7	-	CASSLGLGGHRYEQYF	TGTGCCAGCAGCTTAGGCCTGGGGGGGCACCGGTACGAGCAGTACTTC
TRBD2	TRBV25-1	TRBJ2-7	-	CASSEERGGSMREQYF	TGTGCCAGCAGTGAAGAGCGGGGGGGCTCCATGAGGGAGCAGTACTTC
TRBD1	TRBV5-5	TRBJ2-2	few	CASSFPTGGNTGELFF	TGTGCCAGCAGCTTCCCAACAGGGGGGAACACCGGGGAGCTGTTTTTT
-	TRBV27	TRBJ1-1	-	CASSTELRPTEAFF	TGTGCCAGCTCGACAGAATTACGACCGACTGAAGCTTTCTTT